This TCR beta chain was observed in a study of control samples from healthy donors and cancer patients (dated by TCRdb to about 2020). The CDR3 goes from the cysteine to the phenylalanine over 15 residues. CDR3 DNA only is kept here, 45 bases in frame from base 1. Trimming costs V 0 bases and J 0 bases, and their ends lie 8 bases apart. Reading the germline V gene (reference sequence) gives CDR1 LNHDA and CDR2 SQIVND. Libraries were built with the immunoSEQ multiplex PCR assay. The table comes from immuneACCESS by way of TCRdb, which keeps in-frame sequences with V and J called. Part of the clones is missing from these tables; in studies checked, under half for an unresolved V gene and the rest for unknown reasons. The sample table shows about 130,000 clones, and 75% to 95% are seen once. The ten largest clones take up over 2% of the sample. Note on this clone: The antigen this receptor binds is unknown. The input lacks base qualities; no much larger clone sits a single base away.

The TCR was taken from a young man in good health. The chain was built from TRBV19 and TRBJ1-1; the D gene is not confidently resolved. The sequenced material came from blood. The nucleotide sequence reads TGTGCCAGTAGTATAGATCTCCGGGTGAACACTGAAGCTTTCTTT. This is translated as CASSIDLRVNTEAFF.